This TCR beta chain was sequenced for a study of shared clonotypes between healthy human individuals. CD45RO-negative CD8 cells positively selected for CCR7 made up the naive population, which excluded terminally differentiated effector memory CD45RA+ cells. Generated by immunoSEQ multiplex PCR, the TCRdb table keeps only in-frame clones and is missing some. The sample records nearly 2 million clones, approximately 94% being singletons. For this clone: Its antigen is still unknown.

The CDR3 length is 14 residues. CDR1 is SGHNT and CDR2 is YYREEE in the germline V gene (reference sequence). Between the trimmed V and J ends, which lost 0 bases and 3 bases, there was a span of 10 bases. The study, taken as a whole, reports: Non-shared clonotypes were found to have lower generation probabilities than the clonotypes that were shared by all four of the sorted-subset donors. The study's rarefaction showed incomplete sorted-subset sequencing despite large depth.

The receptor comes from a man between 18 and 29 years old in good health. Sequencing was performed on naive CD8+ T cells sorted from blood. The chain combines TRBV5-4 with TRBJ2-7; D possibly corresponds to TRBD2 (5 bases). Written as DNA, the CDR3 is TGTGCCAGCAGCTTGGGGGAGCAGGTCTACGAGCAGTACTTC. Its translation: CASSLGEQVYEQYF.